These 10 T cell receptor beta chains originate from one sample sequenced in a study of T cells in localized non-small cell lung cancer. TCRdb's table, derived via immunoSEQ multiplex PCR, lists solely in-frame clones and lacks some. The sample consists of over 3,500 clones, 31% of them appearing once. This specimen consisted of normal lung tissue next to the tumor, obtained before any cancer treatment. The origin of the receptors is a male donor older than 55 with stage III lung adenocarcinoma.

This clone showed up just a few times. V is TRBV18 and J is TRBJ2-7; D may be TRBD1 (6 bases). Germline V lookup: CDR1 KGHSH, CDR2 LQKENI. The CDR3 loop spans 15 amino acids. V was shortened by 2 bases and J by 3 bases, with 14 bases between the two germline ends. As DNA, the CDR3 is TGTGCCAGCTCACCAGGGCAGGGGTCTAACTACGAGCAGTACTTC. This translates into CASSPGQGSNYEQYF.

The sample holds a few counts of this clone. The chain has TRBV28 and TRBJ1-5, with a possible D match to TRBD1 (5 bases). The CDR3 contains 15 residues. V was trimmed by 7 bases and J by 6 bases, leaving 19 bases between them. Germline CDR1 and CDR2: MDHEN and SYDVKM. The CDR3 loop reads CASTPSGGIRQPQHF. The CDR3 DNA reads as TGTGCCAGCACCCCCTCCGGGGGGATACGTCAGCCCCAGCATTTT.

This chain uses TRBV9 with TRBJ2-3, with unresolved D. V was shortened by 0 bases and J by 5 bases, with 10 bases between the two germline ends. There are 14 residues in the CDR3. The V gene's germline CDR1 is SGDLS and CDR2 YYNGEE. This CDR3 is CASSVAGRLDTQYF. CDR3 bases: TGTGCCAGCAGCGTAGCTGGACGGCTAGATACGCAGTATTTT.

Only a few counts were recorded for this clone. This chain joins TRBV9 and TRBJ2-1; the match to TRBD2 covers 11 bases. V lost 0 bases to trimming and J lost 9 bases; unmatched junction nucleotides: 8. Germline V gene lookup returns CDR1 SGDLS and CDR2 YYNGEE. This CDR3 has 16 residues. CDR3: CASSVGVAGGPGEQFF. CDR3 DNA sequence: TGTGCCAGCAGCGTAGGAGTAGCGGGAGGGCCGGGTGAGCAGTTCTTC.

This chain uses TRBV11-3 with TRBJ1-1; D remains unclear. The CDR3 runs 16 residues. CDR1 and CDR2 (germline): SGHNT, YENEEA. V was clipped by 5 bases and J by 1 base, with 17 bases between them. CDR3 DNA: TGTGCCAGCAGCCTGGAGGGTTTTGGTGCGAACACTGAAGCTTTCTTT. Translating gives CASSLEGFGANTEAFF.

The chain employs TRBV11-3 and TRBJ2-5, with D possibly matching TRBD2 (6 bases). CDR3 length equals 14 residues. Germline V CDR1 and CDR2: SGHNT, YENEEA. The V end was cut by 5 bases, the J end by 5 bases, with 15 bases between. In DNA form, the CDR3 reads TGTGCCAGCAGCCCTGGGGGTGGAGGGGAGACCCAGTACTTC. It yields the protein CASSPGGGGETQYF.

The chain uses TRBV6-1 and TRBJ2-3; possibly TRBD2 for D (5 bases). The CDR3 has 15 residues. V dropped 4 bases and J dropped 8 bases, with 19 bases sitting between them. Per the germline V gene, CDR1 is MNHNS and CDR2 is SASEGT. CDR3 amino acids: CASSAAAGGSGTQYF. The CDR3 coding sequence is TGTGCCAGCAGTGCAGCGGCTGGTGGGAGTGGTACGCAGTATTTT.

The CDR3: CAWRGSGNTIYF. The CDR3 nucleotides are TGTGCCTGGAGAGGTTCTGGAAACACCATATATTTT. The V call is TRBV30, the J call TRBJ1-3, with unresolved D. The length of the CDR3 is 12 residues. Trimming pared 3 bases from V and 1 base from J, leaving 4 bases between. Looked up from germline, CDR1 is GTSNPN and CDR2 is SVGIG (reference sequence).

The DNA of the CDR3 is TGTGCCAGCAGGTCCTGGCCCGGGGAGCAGTACTTC. It encodes CASRSWPGEQYF. The chain has TRBV28 and TRBJ2-7, with D hard to call. CDR3 length: 12 amino acids. V lost 6 bases to trimming and J lost 7 bases, with 13 bases between them. The V gene's germline CDR1 is MDHEN and CDR2 SYDVKM.

This clone was found a few times. The chain is built from TRBV23-1 and TRBJ2-7; either TRBD1 or TRBD2 may supply D (6 bases each). Being an ORF, TRBV23-1 has a function that is uncertain. The germline V and J ends were trimmed by 0 bases and 2 bases, with 14 bases remaining between them. This CDR3 has 16 amino acids. The CDR3 reads CASSQSPRRGAYEQYF. For the CDR3, the DNA is TGCGCCAGCAGTCAATCCCCCCGAAGGGGGGCCTACGAGCAGTACTTC.